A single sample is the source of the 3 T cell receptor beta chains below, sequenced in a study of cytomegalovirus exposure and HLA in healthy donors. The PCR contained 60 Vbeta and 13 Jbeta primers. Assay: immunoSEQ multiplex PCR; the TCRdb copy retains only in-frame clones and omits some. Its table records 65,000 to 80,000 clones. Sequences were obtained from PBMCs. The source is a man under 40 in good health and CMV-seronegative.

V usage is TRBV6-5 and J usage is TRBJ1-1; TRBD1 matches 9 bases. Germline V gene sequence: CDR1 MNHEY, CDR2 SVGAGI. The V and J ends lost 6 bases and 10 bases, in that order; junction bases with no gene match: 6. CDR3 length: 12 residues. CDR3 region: CASRPDRGRAFF. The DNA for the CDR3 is TGTGCCAGCAGACCCGACAGGGGGAGAGCTTTCTTT.

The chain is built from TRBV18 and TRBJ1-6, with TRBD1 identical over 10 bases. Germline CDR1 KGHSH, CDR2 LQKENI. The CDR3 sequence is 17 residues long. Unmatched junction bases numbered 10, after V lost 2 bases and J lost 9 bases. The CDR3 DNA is TGTGCCAGCTCACCAACAGGACAGGGGGGGTCTCGTTCACCCCTCCACTTT. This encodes CASSPTGQGGSRSPLHF. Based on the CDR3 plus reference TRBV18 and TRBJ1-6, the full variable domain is NAGVMQNPRHLVRRRGQEARLRCSPMKGHSHVYWYRQLPEEGLKFMVYLQKENIIDESGMPKERFSAEFPKEGPSILRIQQVVRGDSAAYFCASSPTGQGGSRSPLHFGNGTRLTVT.

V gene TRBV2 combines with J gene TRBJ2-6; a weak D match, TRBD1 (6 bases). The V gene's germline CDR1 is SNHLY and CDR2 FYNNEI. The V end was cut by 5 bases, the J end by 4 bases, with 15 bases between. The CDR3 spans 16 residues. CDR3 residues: CASSYLTGPGANVLTF. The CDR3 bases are TGTGCCAGCAGTTACCTAACAGGGCCCGGGGCCAACGTCCTGACTTTC.